These T cell receptor beta chains were read from a single sample in a study of blood T cells in healthy people across ages. In TCRdb, the 5' RACE reads were re-called with MiXCR into one record per CDR3 protein. Altogether about 930,000 distinct CDR3 sequences are present, 25% to 30% being singletons, with the ten largest covering around 9.6%. These data were likewise used in another study, on T cells of mothers and their children.

The sequenced sample was blood. Source of these receptors: a woman between 40 and 55 years old in good health. The CDR3 runs from the conserved cysteine through the conserved F or W. The order of the fields is clone size, D gene, J gene, V gene, CDR3 protein, CDR3 DNA. A D gene is named only where the DNA matches it firmly. The listing skips clone size in some rows; elsewhere it reads once, few, many or a size class.

clone size: few; D gene: .; J gene: TRBJ2-1; V gene: TRBV7-3; CDR3 protein: CASSPRGARDEQFF; CDR3 DNA: TGTGCCAGCAGCCCCCGGGGGGCGAGGGATGAGCAGTTCTTC
clone size: few; D gene: .; J gene: TRBJ1-2; V gene: TRBV7-2; CDR3 protein: CASSTQGSNYGYTF; CDR3 DNA: TGTGCCAGCAGCACACAGGGCTCTAACTATGGCTACACCTTC
clone size: many; D gene: .; J gene: TRBJ2-7; V gene: TRBV9; CDR3 protein: CASSVAAEGAYEQYF; CDR3 DNA: TGTGCCAGCAGCGTAGCAGCGGAGGGGGCTTACGAGCAGTACTTC
clone size: .; D gene: TRBD1; J gene: TRBJ1-2; V gene: TRBV5-1; CDR3 protein: CASSLVGTGDRYTF; CDR3 DNA: TGCGCCAGCAGCTTGGTCGGGACAGGGGATCGCTACACCTTC
clone size: .; D gene: .; J gene: TRBJ1-2; V gene: TRBV12-3/TRBV12-4; CDR3 protein: CASSLAGRGYGYTF; CDR3 DNA: TGTGCCAGCAGTTTAGCGGGCAGGGGCTATGGCTACACCTTC
clone size: many; D gene: TRBD1; J gene: TRBJ2-5; V gene: TRBV7-2; CDR3 protein: CASSTDRGGETQYF; CDR3 DNA: TGTGCCAGCAGCACAGACAGGGGGGGAGAGACCCAGTACTTC
clone size: once; D gene: .; J gene: TRBJ2-2; V gene: TRBV5-1; CDR3 protein: CASSFQGEIAGELFF; CDR3 DNA: TGCGCCAGCAGCTTCCAGGGAGAAATTGCCGGGGAGCTGTTTTTT
clone size: many; D gene: .; J gene: TRBJ2-7; V gene: TRBV5-7; CDR3 protein: CASSLVKSTDEQYF; CDR3 DNA: TGTGCCAGCAGCTTGGTAAAGAGTACGGACGAGCAGTACTTC
clone size: .; D gene: .; J gene: TRBJ1-5; V gene: TRBV2; CDR3 protein: CASSGGRGSLKPRHF; CDR3 DNA: TGTGCCAGCAGTGGGGGCAGGGGATCCTTAAAGCCCCGGCATTTT
clone size: many; D gene: TRBD1; J gene: TRBJ1-2; V gene: TRBV29-1; CDR3 protein: CSVDSTGTGGYTF; CDR3 DNA: TGCAGCGTTGACTCGACAGGGACCGGCGGCTACACCTTC
clone size: .; D gene: .; J gene: TRBJ1-2; V gene: TRBV20-1; CDR3 protein: CSVRDTNYGYTF; CDR3 DNA: TGCAGTGTTAGGGACACTAACTATGGCTACACCTTC
clone size: .; D gene: .; J gene: TRBJ2-2; V gene: TRBV2; CDR3 protein: CASRKGSGELFF; CDR3 DNA: TGTGCCAGCAGAAAAGGGAGCGGGGAGCTGTTTTTT
clone size: .; D gene: TRBD1; J gene: TRBJ1-1; V gene: TRBV20-1; CDR3 protein: CSASKAGQANTEAFF; CDR3 DNA: TGCAGTGCAAGTAAAGCGGGACAGGCAAACACTGAAGCTTTCTTT
clone size: .; D gene: .; J gene: TRBJ2-5; V gene: TRBV2; CDR3 protein: CASILLYNEQYF; CDR3 DNA: TGTGCCAGCATTCTCTTATACAATGAGCAGTACTTC
clone size: .; D gene: .; J gene: TRBJ2-7; V gene: TRBV12-3/TRBV12-4; CDR3 protein: CASKGTLTYEQYF; CDR3 DNA: TGTGCCAGCAAGGGGACACTGACCTACGAGCAGTACTTC
clone size: many; D gene: .; J gene: TRBJ1-6; V gene: TRBV6-6; CDR3 protein: CASSLRQGGSPLHF; CDR3 DNA: TGTGCCAGCAGTCTCCGACAAGGAGGTTCACCCCTCCACTTT
clone size: .; D gene: .; J gene: TRBJ1-3; V gene: TRBV12-3/TRBV12-4; CDR3 protein: CASSFIPGNTIYF; CDR3 DNA: TGTGCCAGCAGTTTCATCCCTGGAAACACCATATATTTT
clone size: few; D gene: .; J gene: TRBJ2-3; V gene: TRBV27; CDR3 protein: CATLVLSTDTQYF; CDR3 DNA: TGTGCCACCCTTGTTCTAAGCACAGATACGCAGTATTTT
clone size: .; D gene: TRBD2; J gene: TRBJ2-7; V gene: TRBV20-1; CDR3 protein: CSADSGREPYEQYF; CDR3 DNA: TGCAGTGCCGATAGCGGGAGGGAGCCCTACGAGCAGTACTTC
clone size: .; D gene: TRBD1; J gene: TRBJ1-5; V gene: TRBV28; CDR3 protein: CASTLSRRDSVLRQPQHF; CDR3 DNA: TGTGCCAGCACCCTTTCCCGCCGGGACAGCGTTCTGCGGCAGCCCCAGCATTTT
clone size: few; D gene: TRBD1; J gene: TRBJ1-5; V gene: TRBV29-1; CDR3 protein: CSVGQGASQPQHF; CDR3 DNA: TGCAGCGTTGGGCAGGGGGCGAGTCAGCCCCAGCATTTT
clone size: .; D gene: .; J gene: TRBJ1-4; V gene: TRBV2; CDR3 protein: CASSDSYRQTNEKLFF; CDR3 DNA: TGTGCCAGCAGTGACTCGTACAGGCAAACTAATGAAAAACTGTTTTTT
clone size: .; D gene: .; J gene: TRBJ2-7; V gene: TRBV7-9; CDR3 protein: CASILGNSEQYF; CDR3 DNA: TGTGCCAGCATCCTAGGGAACAGCGAGCAGTACTTC
clone size: many; D gene: .; J gene: TRBJ2-5; V gene: TRBV10-3; CDR3 protein: CAIRAGGAYQETQYF; CDR3 DNA: TGTGCCATCAGGGCTGGCGGGGCGTACCAAGAGACCCAGTACTTC
clone size: .; D gene: TRBD1; J gene: TRBJ1-1; V gene: TRBV20-1; CDR3 protein: CSAREGQGETEAFF; CDR3 DNA: TGCAGTGCTAGAGAGGGACAGGGCGAGACTGAAGCTTTCTTT
clone size: few; D gene: TRBD1; J gene: TRBJ2-3; V gene: TRBV5-1; CDR3 protein: CASSLEGARGTDTQYF; CDR3 DNA: TGCGCCAGCAGCTTGGAGGGGGCGCGAGGCACAGATACGCAGTATTTT
clone size: few; D gene: .; J gene: TRBJ2-7; V gene: TRBV20-1; CDR3 protein: CSASKSDFYEQYF; CDR3 DNA: TGCAGTGCTTCTAAGTCGGACTTTTACGAGCAGTACTTC
clone size: few; D gene: .; J gene: TRBJ1-2; V gene: TRBV20-1; CDR3 protein: CSAGKQAANYGYTF; CDR3 DNA: TGCAGTGCAGGAAAACAGGCAGCTAACTATGGCTACACCTTC
clone size: few; D gene: TRBD1; J gene: TRBJ1-2; V gene: TRBV29-1; CDR3 protein: CSPGRGRVIGNGYTF; CDR3 DNA: TGCAGCCCGGGCAGGGGGAGGGTGATTGGGAATGGCTACACCTTC
clone size: many; D gene: .; J gene: TRBJ2-5; V gene: TRBV4-1; CDR3 protein: CASSQDRRTQYF; CDR3 DNA: TGCGCCAGCAGCCAAGATCGGCGGACCCAGTACTTC
clone size: many; D gene: TRBD1; J gene: TRBJ1-1; V gene: TRBV9; CDR3 protein: CASSVGGQGASEAFF; CDR3 DNA: TGTGCCAGCAGCGTAGGGGGACAGGGGGCATCTGAAGCTTTCTTT
clone size: few; D gene: .; J gene: TRBJ1-4; V gene: TRBV5-6; CDR3 protein: CASNSRGGGGTNEKLFF; CDR3 DNA: TGTGCCAGCAACTCCCGTGGAGGGGGAGGCACTAATGAAAAACTGTTTTTT
clone size: .; D gene: .; J gene: TRBJ2-3; V gene: TRBV3-1; CDR3 protein: CASSQDLGRNTHTQYF; CDR3 DNA: TGTGCCAGCAGCCAAGATCTCGGTCGAAACACACATACGCAGTATTTT
clone size: .; D gene: .; J gene: TRBJ2-5; V gene: TRBV6-1; CDR3 protein: CASSSPLGGQETQYF; CDR3 DNA: TGTGCCAGCAGCAGCCCTCTGGGGGGCCAAGAGACCCAGTACTTC
clone size: .; D gene: TRBD1; J gene: TRBJ1-1; V gene: TRBV14; CDR3 protein: CASSPRWDRAMNTEAFF; CDR3 DNA: TGTGCCAGCAGCCCCAGATGGGACAGGGCTATGAACACTGAAGCTTTCTTT
clone size: many; D gene: TRBD1; J gene: TRBJ2-6; V gene: TRBV29-1; CDR3 protein: CSVEVGQGISGANVLTF; CDR3 DNA: TGCAGCGTTGAAGTGGGACAGGGTATCAGTGGGGCCAACGTCCTGACTTTC
clone size: .; D gene: .; J gene: TRBJ2-5; V gene: TRBV3-1; CDR3 protein: CASTARLGFQETQYF; CDR3 DNA: TGTGCCAGCACCGCAAGACTCGGATTCCAAGAGACCCAGTACTTC
clone size: .; D gene: TRBD2; J gene: TRBJ2-2; V gene: TRBV4-3; CDR3 protein: CASSQGGEGLVTGELFF; CDR3 DNA: TGCGCCAGCAGCCAAGGCGGGGAGGGATTGGTCACCGGGGAGCTGTTTTTT
clone size: .; D gene: .; J gene: TRBJ1-2; V gene: TRBV6-6; CDR3 protein: CASTLPGRIYGYTF; CDR3 DNA: TGTGCCAGCACCCTTCCGGGACGGATCTATGGCTACACCTTC
clone size: .; D gene: .; J gene: TRBJ1-1; V gene: TRBV5-1; CDR3 protein: CASSAQGTSFF; CDR3 DNA: TGCGCCAGCAGCGCCCAGGGGACGTCGTTCTTT
clone size: .; D gene: .; J gene: TRBJ1-1; V gene: TRBV7-2; CDR3 protein: CASSFSRGTEAFF; CDR3 DNA: TGTGCCAGCAGCTTCTCAAGGGGCACTGAAGCTTTCTTT
clone size: .; D gene: .; J gene: TRBJ1-6; V gene: TRBV12-3/TRBV12-4; CDR3 protein: CASSLGPRSLHF; CDR3 DNA: TGTGCCAGCAGCCTAGGGCCTAGATCCCTCCACTTT
clone size: many; D gene: TRBD1; J gene: TRBJ2-7; V gene: TRBV29-1; CDR3 protein: CSVGGTDRGLREQYF; CDR3 DNA: TGCAGCGTGGGAGGAACGGACAGGGGGCTTCGGGAGCAGTACTTC
clone size: many; D gene: .; J gene: TRBJ2-7; V gene: TRBV20-1; CDR3 protein: CSASVREYEQYF; CDR3 DNA: TGCAGTGCTAGTGTCAGGGAATACGAGCAGTACTTC
clone size: .; D gene: .; J gene: TRBJ2-1; V gene: TRBV14; CDR3 protein: CASSHPVGGKNEQFF; CDR3 DNA: TGTGCCAGCAGCCACCCCGTTGGAGGGAAAAATGAGCAGTTCTTC
clone size: many; D gene: TRBD1; J gene: TRBJ2-7; V gene: TRBV12-3/TRBV12-4; CDR3 protein: CASSTRQGANEQYF; CDR3 DNA: TGTGCCAGCAGTACCCGACAGGGGGCCAACGAGCAGTACTTC
clone size: few; D gene: .; J gene: TRBJ1-2; V gene: TRBV5-1; CDR3 protein: CASGPSAANYGYTF; CDR3 DNA: TGCGCCAGCGGACCCTCTGCCGCTAACTATGGCTACACCTTC
clone size: .; D gene: .; J gene: TRBJ1-5; V gene: TRBV20-1; CDR3 protein: CSARPRSYSNQPQHF; CDR3 DNA: TGCAGTGCTAGACCTCGGAGTTATAGCAATCAGCCCCAGCATTTT
clone size: few; D gene: .; J gene: TRBJ2-2; V gene: TRBV5-1; CDR3 protein: CASSEEGPHAGELFF; CDR3 DNA: TGCGCCAGCAGCGAAGAGGGCCCCCACGCCGGGGAGCTGTTTTTT
clone size: .; D gene: .; J gene: TRBJ1-1; V gene: TRBV20-1; CDR3 protein: CSARQRMNTEAFF; CDR3 DNA: TGCAGTGCTAGGCAACGGATGAACACTGAAGCTTTCTTT
clone size: .; D gene: .; J gene: TRBJ1-5; V gene: TRBV27; CDR3 protein: CASSTDRVDQPQHF; CDR3 DNA: TGTGCCAGCAGTACTGATCGGGTTGACCAGCCCCAGCATTTT
clone size: .; D gene: TRBD2; J gene: TRBJ2-7; V gene: TRBV28; CDR3 protein: CASRTTSGASYEQYF; CDR3 DNA: TGTGCCAGCAGAACGACTAGCGGGGCCTCCTACGAGCAGTACTTC
clone size: many; D gene: .; J gene: TRBJ2-7; V gene: TRBV2; CDR3 protein: CASSAGTSTYEQYF; CDR3 DNA: TGTGCCAGCAGTGCCGGGACATCAACCTACGAGCAGTACTTC
clone size: few; D gene: .; J gene: TRBJ2-7; V gene: TRBV9; CDR3 protein: CASSVVPVDEQYF; CDR3 DNA: TGTGCCAGCAGCGTAGTCCCAGTGGACGAGCAGTACTTC
clone size: .; D gene: .; J gene: TRBJ2-3; V gene: TRBV12-3/TRBV12-4; CDR3 protein: CASTPLGGSTDTQYF; CDR3 DNA: TGTGCCAGCACCCCACTAGGGGGGAGCACAGATACGCAGTATTTT
clone size: .; D gene: .; J gene: TRBJ2-5; V gene: TRBV12-3/TRBV12-4; CDR3 protein: CASSLPGMIETQYF; CDR3 DNA: TGTGCCAGCAGTTTACCAGGGATGATAGAGACCCAGTACTTC
clone size: many; D gene: .; J gene: TRBJ2-5; V gene: TRBV15; CDR3 protein: CATSRDLGVETQYF; CDR3 DNA: TGTGCCACCAGCAGAGATCTTGGGGTAGAGACCCAGTACTTC
clone size: .; D gene: .; J gene: TRBJ2-7; V gene: TRBV5-1; CDR3 protein: CASRPQNSYNEQYF; CDR3 DNA: TGCGCCAGCAGGCCACAAAACTCCTACAATGAGCAGTACTTC
clone size: few; D gene: .; J gene: TRBJ2-5; V gene: TRBV6-2/TRBV6-3; CDR3 protein: CASSYSVRNQETQYF; CDR3 DNA: TGTGCCAGCAGTTACTCAGTGAGAAACCAAGAGACCCAGTACTTC
clone size: many; D gene: .; J gene: TRBJ2-5; V gene: TRBV20-1; CDR3 protein: CSAREGGGQETQYF; CDR3 DNA: TGCAGTGCTAGAGAAGGAGGGGGCCAAGAGACCCAGTACTTC